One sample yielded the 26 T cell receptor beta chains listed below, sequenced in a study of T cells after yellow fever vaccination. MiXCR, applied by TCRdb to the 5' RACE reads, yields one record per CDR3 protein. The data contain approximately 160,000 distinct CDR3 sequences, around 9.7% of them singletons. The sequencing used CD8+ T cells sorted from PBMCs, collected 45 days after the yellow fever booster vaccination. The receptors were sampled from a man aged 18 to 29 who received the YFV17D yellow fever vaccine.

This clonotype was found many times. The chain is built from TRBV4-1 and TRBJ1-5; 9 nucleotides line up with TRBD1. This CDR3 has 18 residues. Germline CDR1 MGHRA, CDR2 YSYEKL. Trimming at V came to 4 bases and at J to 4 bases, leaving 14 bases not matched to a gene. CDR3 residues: CASSPAQYWTGVNQPQHF. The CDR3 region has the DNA TGCGCCAGCAGCCCAGCCCAGTACTGGACAGGGGTGAATCAGCCCCAGCATTTT.

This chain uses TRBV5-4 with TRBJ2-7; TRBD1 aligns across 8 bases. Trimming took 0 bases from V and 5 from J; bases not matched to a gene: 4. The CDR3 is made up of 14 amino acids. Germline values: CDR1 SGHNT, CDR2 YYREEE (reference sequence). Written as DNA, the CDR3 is TGTGCCAGCAGCTTGGGTGCAGGGGGCAACGAGCAGTACTTC. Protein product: CASSLGAGGNEQYF.

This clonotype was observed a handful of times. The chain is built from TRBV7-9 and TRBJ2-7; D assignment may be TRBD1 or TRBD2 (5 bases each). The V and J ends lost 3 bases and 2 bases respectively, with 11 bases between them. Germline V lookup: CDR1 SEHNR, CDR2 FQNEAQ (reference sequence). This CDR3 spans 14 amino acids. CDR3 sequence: CASSFTGAPYEQYF. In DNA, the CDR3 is TGTGCCAGCAGCTTCACCGGGGCGCCCTACGAGCAGTACTTC. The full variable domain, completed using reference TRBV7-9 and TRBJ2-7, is DTGVSQNPRHKITKRGQNVTFRCDPISEHNRLYWYRQTLGQGPEFLTYFQNEAQLEKSRLLSDRFSAERPKGSFSTLEIQRTEQGDSAMYLCASSFTGAPYEQYFGPGTRLTVT.

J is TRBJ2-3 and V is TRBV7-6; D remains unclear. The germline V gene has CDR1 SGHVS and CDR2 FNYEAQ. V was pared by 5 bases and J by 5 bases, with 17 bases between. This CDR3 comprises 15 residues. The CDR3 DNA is TGTGCCAGCAGCCCCCGGCGAAGGGATGGAGATACGCAGTATTTT. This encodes CASSPRRRDGDTQYF. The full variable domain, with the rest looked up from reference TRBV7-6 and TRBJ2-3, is GAGVSQSPRYKVTKRGQDVALRCDPISGHVSLYWYRQALGQGPEFLTYFNYEAQQDKSGLPNDRFSAERPEGSISTLTIQRTEQRDSAMYRCASSPRRRDGDTQYFGPGTRLTVL.

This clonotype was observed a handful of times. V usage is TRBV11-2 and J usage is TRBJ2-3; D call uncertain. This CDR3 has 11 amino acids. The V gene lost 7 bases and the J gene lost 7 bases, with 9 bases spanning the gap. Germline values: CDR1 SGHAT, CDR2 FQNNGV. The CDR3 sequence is CASTPLNTQYF. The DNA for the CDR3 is TGTGCCAGCACCCCTTTAAATACGCAGTATTTT.

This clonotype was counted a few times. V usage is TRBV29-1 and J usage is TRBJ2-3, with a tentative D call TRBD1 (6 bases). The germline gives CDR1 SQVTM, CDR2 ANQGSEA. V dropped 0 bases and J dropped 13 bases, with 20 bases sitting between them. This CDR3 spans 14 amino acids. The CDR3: CSVEEKGYRTEEYF. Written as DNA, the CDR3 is TGCAGCGTTGAAGAAAAGGGATATAGGACAGAGGAGTATTTT.

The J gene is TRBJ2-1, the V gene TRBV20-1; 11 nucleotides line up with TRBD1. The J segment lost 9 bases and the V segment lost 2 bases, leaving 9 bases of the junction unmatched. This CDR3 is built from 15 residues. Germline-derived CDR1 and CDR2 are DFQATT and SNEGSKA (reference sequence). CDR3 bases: TGCAGTGCTAGAAGTTGGGACAGGGGGGAGGGTGAGCAGTTCTTC. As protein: CSARSWDRGEGEQFF.

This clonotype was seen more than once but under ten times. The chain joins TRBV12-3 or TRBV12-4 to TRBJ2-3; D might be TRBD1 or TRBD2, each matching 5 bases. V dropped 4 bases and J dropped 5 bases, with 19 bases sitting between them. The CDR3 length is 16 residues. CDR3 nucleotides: TGTGCCAGCAGTTCGAACCCCCGGGACCTGGGAGATACGCAGTATTTT. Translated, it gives CASSSNPRDLGDTQYF.

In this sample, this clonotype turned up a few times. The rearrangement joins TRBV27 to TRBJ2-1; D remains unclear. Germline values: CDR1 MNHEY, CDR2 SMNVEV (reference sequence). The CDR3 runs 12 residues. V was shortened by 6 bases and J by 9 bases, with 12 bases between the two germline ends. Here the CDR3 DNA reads TGTGCCAGCAGCCAACCTCCCGGTGAGCAGTTCTTC. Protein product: CASSQPPGEQFF.

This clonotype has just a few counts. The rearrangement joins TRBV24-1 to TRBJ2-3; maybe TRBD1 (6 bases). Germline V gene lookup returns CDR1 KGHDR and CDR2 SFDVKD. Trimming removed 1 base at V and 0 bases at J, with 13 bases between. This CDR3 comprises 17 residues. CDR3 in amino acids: CATSDFEGESSTDTQYF. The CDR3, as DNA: TGTGCCACCAGTGATTTTGAGGGGGAATCTAGCACAGATACGCAGTATTTT.

The CDR3 sequence: CASSTGTGANYGYTF. CDR3 in DNA: TGTGCCAGCAGCACCGGGACAGGGGCTAACTATGGCTACACCTTC. This chain links TRBV7-9 with TRBJ1-2; 10 positions match TRBD1. V lost 5 bases to trimming and J lost 0 bases; unmatched junction nucleotides: 3. Germline-derived CDR1 and CDR2 are SEHNR and FQNEAQ (reference sequence). CDR3 length: 15 residues.

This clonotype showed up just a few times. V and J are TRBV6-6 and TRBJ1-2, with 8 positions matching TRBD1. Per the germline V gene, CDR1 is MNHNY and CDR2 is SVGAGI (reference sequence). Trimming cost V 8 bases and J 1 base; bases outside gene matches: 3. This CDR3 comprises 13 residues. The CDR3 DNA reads TGTGCCAGCTTGGGACAGGATAACTATGGCTACACCTTC. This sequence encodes CASLGQDNYGYTF.

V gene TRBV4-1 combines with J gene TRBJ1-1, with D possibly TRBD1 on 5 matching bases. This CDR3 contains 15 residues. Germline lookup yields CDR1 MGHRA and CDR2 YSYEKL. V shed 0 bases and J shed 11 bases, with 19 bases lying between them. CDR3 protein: CASSQDQKASGGAFF. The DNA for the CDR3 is TGCGCCAGCAGCCAAGATCAGAAGGCTAGTGGGGGGGCTTTCTTT.

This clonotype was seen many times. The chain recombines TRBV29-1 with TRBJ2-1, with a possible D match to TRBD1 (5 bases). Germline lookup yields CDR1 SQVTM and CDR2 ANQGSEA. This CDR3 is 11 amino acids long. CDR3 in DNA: TGCACAGGGATTATGTACAATGAGCAGTTCTTC. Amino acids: CTGIMYNEQFF.

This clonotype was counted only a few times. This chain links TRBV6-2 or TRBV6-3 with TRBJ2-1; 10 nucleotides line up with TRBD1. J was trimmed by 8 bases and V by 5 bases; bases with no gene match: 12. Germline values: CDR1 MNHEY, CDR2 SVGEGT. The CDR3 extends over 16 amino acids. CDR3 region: CASSPLGDRGFDEQFF. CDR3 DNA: TGTGCCAGCAGTCCGCTGGGGGACAGGGGTTTCGATGAGCAGTTCTTC.

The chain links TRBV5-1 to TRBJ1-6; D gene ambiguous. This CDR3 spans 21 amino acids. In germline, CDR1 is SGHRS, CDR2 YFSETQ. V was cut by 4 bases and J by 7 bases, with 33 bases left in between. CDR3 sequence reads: CASSLHWSRAIDPTGNSPLHF. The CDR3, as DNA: TGCGCCAGCAGCCTCCACTGGTCCCGGGCCATAGACCCTACGGGAAATTCACCCCTCCACTTT.

Here the CDR3 DNA reads TGTGCCAGCAGCGACAAGGAAGAGACCCAGTACTTC. Residues: CASSDKEETQYF. The V call is TRBV5-4, the J call TRBJ2-5; D call uncertain. Trimming stripped 4 bases from V and 3 bases from J, with 7 bases between. This CDR3 is 12 amino acids long. Germline-derived CDR1 and CDR2 are SGHNT and YYREEE (reference sequence).

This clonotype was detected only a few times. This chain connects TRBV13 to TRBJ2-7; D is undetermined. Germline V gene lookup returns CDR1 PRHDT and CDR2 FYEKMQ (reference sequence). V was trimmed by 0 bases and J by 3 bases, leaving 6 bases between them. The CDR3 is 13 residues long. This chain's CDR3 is CASSLGLRYEQYV. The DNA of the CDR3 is TGTGCCAGCAGCTTAGGACTGCGCTACGAGCAGTACGTC.

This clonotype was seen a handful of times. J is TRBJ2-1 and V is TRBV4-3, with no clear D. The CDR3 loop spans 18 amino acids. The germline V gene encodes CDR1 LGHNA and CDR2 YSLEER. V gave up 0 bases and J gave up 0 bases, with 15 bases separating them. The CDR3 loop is CASSQDLFGPSSYNEQFF. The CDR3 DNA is TGCGCCAGCAGCCAAGACCTTTTTGGGCCGAGCTCCTACAATGAGCAGTTCTTC.

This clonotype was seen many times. CDR3 sequence reads: CASSLGQGPYSYNEQFF. In DNA form, the CDR3 reads TGTGCCAGCAGTTTGGGACAGGGCCCCTACTCCTACAATGAGCAGTTCTTC. The genes are TRBV12-3 or TRBV12-4 and TRBJ2-1; 9 bases are shared with TRBD1. The CDR3 runs to 17 residues. V lost 3 bases and J lost 0; bases outside the gene matches: 6.

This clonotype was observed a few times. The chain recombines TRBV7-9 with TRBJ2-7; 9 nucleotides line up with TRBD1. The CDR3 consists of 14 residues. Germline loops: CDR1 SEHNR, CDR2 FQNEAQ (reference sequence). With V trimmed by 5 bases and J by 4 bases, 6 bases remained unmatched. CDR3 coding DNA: TGTGCCAGCAGCACGACAGGGGGAGGTTACGAGCAGTACTTC. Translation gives CASSTTGGGYEQYF.

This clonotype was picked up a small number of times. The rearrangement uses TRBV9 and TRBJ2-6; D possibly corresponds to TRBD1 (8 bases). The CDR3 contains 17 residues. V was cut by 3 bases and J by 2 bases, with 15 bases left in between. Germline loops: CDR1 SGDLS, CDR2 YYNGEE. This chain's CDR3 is CASSADREGPGANVLTF. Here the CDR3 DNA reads TGTGCCAGCAGCGCGGACAGGGAGGGACCTGGGGCCAACGTCCTGACTTTC. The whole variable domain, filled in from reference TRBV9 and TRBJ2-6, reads DSGVTQTPKHLITATGQRVTLRCSPRSGDLSVYWYQQSLDQGLQFLIQYYNGEERAKGNILERFSAQQFPDLHSELNLSSLELGDSALYFCASSADREGPGANVLTFGAGSRLTVL.

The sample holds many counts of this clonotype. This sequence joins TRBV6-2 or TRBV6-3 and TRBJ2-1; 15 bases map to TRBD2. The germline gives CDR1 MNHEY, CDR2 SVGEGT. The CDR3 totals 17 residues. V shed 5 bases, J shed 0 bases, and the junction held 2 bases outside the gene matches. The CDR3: CASSGLAGGGSYNEQFF. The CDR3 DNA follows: TGTGCCAGCAGTGGACTAGCGGGGGGGGGCTCCTACAATGAGCAGTTCTTC.

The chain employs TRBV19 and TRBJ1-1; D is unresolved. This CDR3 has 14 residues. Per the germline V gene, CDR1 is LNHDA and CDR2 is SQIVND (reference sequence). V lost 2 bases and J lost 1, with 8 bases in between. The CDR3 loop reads CASSISPGNTEAFF. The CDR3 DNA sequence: TGTGCCAGTAGTATAAGCCCAGGGAACACTGAAGCTTTCTTT.

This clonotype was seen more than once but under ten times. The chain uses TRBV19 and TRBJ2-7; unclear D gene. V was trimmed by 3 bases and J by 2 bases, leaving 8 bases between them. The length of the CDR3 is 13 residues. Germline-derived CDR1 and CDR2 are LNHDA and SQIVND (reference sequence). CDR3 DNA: TGTGCCAGTAGTATTGGCACCACCTACGAGCAGTACTTC. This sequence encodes CASSIGTTYEQYF.

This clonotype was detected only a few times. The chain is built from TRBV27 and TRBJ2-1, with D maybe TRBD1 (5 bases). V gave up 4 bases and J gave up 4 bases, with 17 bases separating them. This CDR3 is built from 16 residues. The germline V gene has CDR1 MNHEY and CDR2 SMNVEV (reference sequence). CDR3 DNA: TGTGCCAGCAGTTCCGAACTCAGGGCCGTTTACAATGAGCAGTTCTTC. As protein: CASSSELRAVYNEQFF.